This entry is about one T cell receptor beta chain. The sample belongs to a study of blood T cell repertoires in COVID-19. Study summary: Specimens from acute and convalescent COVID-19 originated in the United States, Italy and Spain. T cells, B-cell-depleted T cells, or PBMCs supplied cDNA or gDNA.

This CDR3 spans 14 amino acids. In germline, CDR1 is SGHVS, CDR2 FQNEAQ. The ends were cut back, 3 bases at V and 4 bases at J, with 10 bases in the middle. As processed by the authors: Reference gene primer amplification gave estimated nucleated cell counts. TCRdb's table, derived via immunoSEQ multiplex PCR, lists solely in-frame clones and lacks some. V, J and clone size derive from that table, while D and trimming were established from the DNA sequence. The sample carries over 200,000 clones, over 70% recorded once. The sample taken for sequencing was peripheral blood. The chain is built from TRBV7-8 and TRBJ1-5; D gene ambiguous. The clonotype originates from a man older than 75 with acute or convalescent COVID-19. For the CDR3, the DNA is TGTGCCAGCAGCTTCGCCCAGAGGAATCAGCCCCAGCATTTT. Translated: CASSFAQRNQPQHF.